The entry that follows covers one TCR beta chain sequence. No cognate antigen has been identified for it. No base quality values were provided; no much bigger clone lies one nucleotide off. The data were taken from a study of Graves' ophthalmopathy and Graves' hyperthyroidism (dated 2018 in TCRdb). About the full investigation: Peripheral blood was collected before any treatment was given, at the time of initial diagnosis. To explore V-J signatures distinguishing ophthalmopathy from hyperthyroidism, a discovery set of under 110 patients (fewer than 45 ophthalmopathy, roughly 60 stable hyperthyroidism) was enrolled. In total, under 150 blood samples were TCR-sequenced: 43 ophthalmopathy, approximately 80 hyperthyroidism and some 17 hyperthyroidism-to-ophthalmopathy patients. TCR beta repertoire signatures were used to distinguish Graves' ophthalmopathy from Graves' hyperthyroidism and to predict progression to ophthalmopathy. Once sampling was done, hyperthyroidism patients were given methimazole at a starting dose of 30 mg daily, while ophthalmopathy patients were given high-dose intravenous methylprednisolone. In about 6 hyperthyroidism patients, T-cell repertoires of thyroid tissue and blood were compared. An independent validation cohort comprised 18 hyperthyroidism patients and some 16 patients who later progressed from hyperthyroidism to ophthalmopathy. Beyond this particular receptor, the publication reports: Most of the expanded thyroid clonotypes with a frequency above 0.001 were also detected in blood, and it was suggested that the thyroid immune response may be reflected by blood repertoires. No statistical method was used to predetermine the sample size, and group allocation was not hidden from the investigators. Ophthalmopathy was separated from stable hyperthyroidism by the 13-signature model with around 89% sensitivity and around 81% specificity in cross-validation and with 80%/75% in the test set. In validation, the model predicted ophthalmopathy progression with more than 70% sensitivity and 72.22% specificity; roughly 11 predicted patients were CT-confirmed with GO in a median of 6.5 months.

From the cysteine through the phenylalanine, the CDR3 covers 19 amino acids. Of the read, only the CDR3 DNA is kept; its 57 bases are in frame from base 1. Ends trimmed: V by 0 bases, J by 3 bases; bases unmatched to a gene: 15. The CDR1 and CDR2 encoded by the germline V gene are MNHEY and SVGEGT. For repertoire sequencing, TCR beta CDR3 regions were amplified from RNA transcripts. A first-round RT-PCR used HTBI primers with the Qiagen OneStep RT-PCR kit, followed by a second-round multiplex PCR, size selection and purification. Libraries were sequenced paired-end with 100 bp reads on an Illumina HiSeq2000. The paper's data handling went like this. Reads were processed with SOAPnuke, discarding reads with adapters, uncalled bases, mean Phred below 15, or no exact constant-primer or identifier match. High-quality paired reads were merged with COPE v1.2.5. Each unique nucleotide sequence was defined as a clonotype, and clonotypes were aligned to IMGT TRB V, D and J references with MiTCR v1.1. The analysis was limited to V-J combinations with a frequency above 0.0001, which together covered approximately 99% of the repertoires. A TCR clonal expansion and chaos score per V-J combination was defined as the ratio of F50 clonal expansion to chaos observed in the TCRdist matrix. Features were reduced by Welch's t-statistics and random forest to 10 to 15 V-J combinations, which fed a naive Bayes classifier. Thyroid-blood repertoire similarity was quantified with the Morisita-Horn index. In TCRdb, the public reads were trimmed at Q25 with fastp and aligned with MiXCR, with productive beta chains retained. Entries that share a CDR3 protein sequence are merged under the most common genes and DNA. Here the V and J calls rest on TCRdb's processing, not on the authors' analysis. Present in this sample are about 740,000 distinct CDR3 sequences, roughly 40% of which were seen just once. Together, the top ten hold about 40% of the sample.

Ophthalmopathy patients had moderately to severely active disease, Clinical Activity Score of at least 3, NOSPECS grade of at least 4, and disease duration under 3 months. Patients were excluded if they had other autoimmune diseases, uncontrolled infections, pregnancy or lactation. Clinical symptoms, serum thyroxine, TRAb, thyroid ultrasound and orbital computed tomography formed the basis of the diagnosis. PBMCs were isolated from 10 ml of fresh peripheral blood by Ficoll-Paque density gradient centrifugation. Total RNA was extracted using Trizol reagent, and RNA quality was checked on an Agilent 2100 Bioanalyzer.

The sequenced sample was peripheral blood. The receptor chain draws on TRBV6-2 or TRBV6-3 and TRBJ2-7; TRBD2 lines up with 9 middle nucleotides. This TCR was sampled from an adult man with Graves' ophthalmopathy. The DNA is TGTGCCAGCAGTTACTCGGGCGGGAGGGCTGTAAGTTCCCTCTACGAGCAGTACTTC. Translated, it gives CASSYSGGRAVSSLYEQYF.